This TCR beta chain was recovered during a study of shared clonotypes between healthy human individuals (dated by TCRdb to 2018 to 2021). With regard to the full study: Two women and three men aged 18 to 49 years were included in the cohort. For each donor, CD4 naive and CD4 memory were each given three plates, CD8 naive was given two plates, and CD8 memory was given one plate. Blood TCR repertoires of five healthy adults were deeply sequenced to estimate repertoire size and the extent of clonotype sharing between individuals. To increase sequencing depth and limit assay-specific biases, TCR repertoire library preparation and sequencing were carried out by different laboratories using diverse techniques. Each donor's leukapheresis produced roughly between about 0.9 and 9.5 billion PBMCs.

General study outcomes and caveats: Naive subsets generally had larger estimated clonotype richness than memory subsets. Compared with non-shared clonotypes, clonotypes shared by all four sorted-subset donors had higher generation probabilities. Sampling was limited to blood, and TCR repertoires in tissue likely differ from TCR repertoires in blood. Incomplete sequencing was indicated by rarefaction of sorted-subset datasets, despite the large sequencing depth. Pairwise subsampling indicated that sequencing depth was expected to affect the degree of clonotype sharing among donors. Because the study included a small number of donors, the genetic and exposure-history diversity represented was limited. Across a handful of donors, 5% to 6% of naive CD4, roughly 3.4% of naive CD8, approximately 2.5% of memory CD4, and under 0.45% of memory CD8 clonotypes were shared.

From a lookup of the germline V gene, CDR1 and CDR2 are SGHDT and YYEEEE. Spanning cysteine to phenylalanine, the CDR3 consists of 15 amino acids. The CDR3 DNA has 45 bases and is translated from base 1. Relative to germline, V is missing 4 bases and J is missing 5 bases, with 6 bases of the junction outside any gene match. As to this clone: The antigen it binds to is not known. Base qualities are not at hand, and no much larger clone is one base apart.

Using the deep immunoSEQ assay, TCR CDR3 regions were amplified from genomic DNA by multiplex PCR. Extracted genomic DNA from each cell subset was spread evenly across all wells of several immunoSEQ 96-well plates, with each plate serving as a replicate. Each replicate PCR for sorted subsets received about 220 ng genomic DNA, equal to 28,000 or so T cell genomes. Purified libraries were quantified with a Qubit 3.0 fluorometer, sized on a Bioanalyzer 2100, and re-quantified with the KAPA Library Quantification kit. Each immunoSEQ 96-well plate was sequenced on its own single-read 150-cycle Illumina NextSeq 550 flow cell. The study's processing was this. The immunoSEQ output contained only junctional sequences without quality scores, so filtering could not match that applied to full-length reads. To assign V/J genes and CDR3, sequences were annotated against IMGT germline references using PyIR, a Python wrapper for IgBLAST v1.9. Reads with weak V/J assignments (E-value above 1e-6), missing CDR3, stop codons, out-of-frame junctions, or ambiguous translated residues were removed. A V3J clonotype was defined by an identical inferred V gene, J gene, and CDR3 amino acid sequence. Percentage overlap between repertoires was computed as shared unique clonotypes divided by the size of the smaller repertoire. Three approaches were used to assess repertoire richness: RTK rarefaction, the Chao1 estimator, and Recon v2.1 estimates of unobserved clonotypes. OLGA was used to compute generation probabilities for all TCRbeta clonotypes that the gDNA method yielded from four donors. TCRdb stores this immuneACCESS table with in-frame sequences only. Part of the clones is absent; in the studies checked, under half of the shortfall reflects unresolved V genes, and no reason is known for the rest. V, J and clone size are taken as reported in that table, and D and trimming were inferred from the DNA itself. Here the sample has millions of clones; about 92% occur a single time. The leading ten clones occupy over 1.5% of the sample.

For the CD8 naive samples, CD45RO-negative cells were positively selected for CCR7, yielding a CD45RA+CCR7+ population from which TemRA cells were excluded. The donors were healthy, HIV-negative adults with no recently reported acute infections or vaccinations. All donors were Caucasian adults living in Nashville, Tennessee, USA. Blood was collected by leukapheresis, and PBMCs were isolated by Ficoll-Histopaque density gradient centrifugation and then cryopreserved in liquid nitrogen vapor phase. Analytical flow cytometry was used to check the purity and quantity of every magnetically sorted T cell population. From each sorted fraction, genomic DNA was isolated and quantified by UV absorbance on a Nanodrop 2000c.

The origin of this receptor is a man younger than 30 in good health. Some clones in this sample may be carry-over from other donors' samples. Input material: naive CD8+ T cells from PBMCs. The cell subset or site label, read with the paper, signifies: CD45RA+CCR7+. The chain is assembled from TRBV5-6 and TRBJ1-2, with 12 central nucleotides matching TRBD1. The DNA sequence reads TGTGCCAGCAGCCCCGGGACAGGGGGCGGTTATGGCTACACCTTC. Its protein product is CASSPGTGGGYGYTF.